This T cell receptor (beta chain) was found in a study of siplizumab effects on memory and regulatory T cells. Points from the study as a whole: Unstimulated naive T cells seemed to show more diversity than memory cells did, and they also seemed to be among the major contributors to the alloresponse. Researchers could not give a naive or memory phenotype to roughly 80-96% of proliferating CD4+ or CD8+ clones. Alloreactive CD4+ clones that could be mapped were on average approximately 69% Treg-derived with siplizumab, against about 30% in controls.

Assay used: immunoSEQ multiplex PCR; TCRdb lists only in-frame clones, some missing. Of approximately 100,000 clones detected, around nine tenths appear once; the ten largest clones hold about 11%. CDR1 is MNHEY, CDR2 SVGAGI, per germline. This CDR3 comprises 14 residues. Note on this clone: As yet, its antigen is unknown.

The chain is built from TRBV6-5 and TRBJ2-5; the D call may be TRBD1 or TRBD2 (5 bases each). The J call may be mistaken, given a closer DNA end match to TRBJ2-7. The receptor comes from a human donor in good health. Sequencing used non-Treg CD4+ T cells sorted from blood. CDR3 sequence reads: CASSYNRRSYEQYF. In DNA, the CDR3 is TGTGCCAGCAGCTACAACAGGAGGAGCTACGAGCAGTACTTC.